The source of this T cell receptor beta chain is a study of molecular identifiers for immune sequencing clone quantification. This clonotype was found many times. V shed 6 bases and J 5 bases; nucleotides not matched to a gene: 8. The germline V gene has CDR1 MDHEN and CDR2 SYDVKM. The CDR3 is 16 residues long. The bulk TCR libraries were made with methods described before and with listed TCR primers. TCRdb processed the PCR reads anew with MiXCR; each CDR3 protein has one entry. Here the sample spans 250,000 to 400,000 distinct CDR3 sequences, over 20% being singletons. Sequencing was performed on naive CD8+ T cells from blood, with Jurkat cell RNA spiked in. Subset here: FACS-sorted CD8+CD4-CCR7+CD45RA+ naive T cells. The receptor's source is a human donor in good health. Some libraries in this study had Jurkat cell RNA spiked in. This chain connects TRBV28 to TRBJ2-5; TRBD2 matches 14 bases. CDR3 DNA sequence: TGTGCCAGCAGCCTGACTAGCGGGAGGGCCGGGGAGACCCAGTACTTC. Translation: CASSLTSGRAGETQYF. The variable domain in full, completed from reference TRBV28 and TRBJ2-5, reads DVKVTQSSRYLVKRTGEKVFLECVQDMDHENMFWYRQDPGLGLRLIYFSYDVKMKEKGDIPEGYSVSREKKERFSLILESASTNQTSMYLCASSLTSGRAGETQYFGPGTRLLVL.